This is a list of T cell receptor beta chains from one sample in a study of early T cells in non-severe SARS-CoV-2 infection. TCRdb re-called the 5' RACE reads with MiXCR, one entry per CDR3 protein. The table has 30,000 to 45,000 distinct CDR3 sequences, roughly 6% seen once. The sequenced material came from whole blood. The receptors were sampled from an adult who was a healthcare worker with PCR-confirmed SARS-CoV-2 infection or an uninfected control (not recorded which). The CDR3 runs from the conserved cysteine through the conserved F or W.

V	J	CDR3
TRBV3-1	TRBJ1-3	CASSPVRSGNTIYF
TRBV12-3/TRBV12-4	TRBJ1-2	CASSHDRVNYGYTF
TRBV4-3	TRBJ2-5	CASSHLGGTTQYF
TRBV3-2	TRBJ2-1	CASSQAGAGGHYNEQFF
TRBV30	TRBJ2-2	CAWSVQLEGELFF
TRBV12-3/TRBV12-4	TRBJ1-6	CASSLGGGHNSPLHF
TRBV20-1	TRBJ2-1	CSARPSYNEQFF
TRBV7-9	TRBJ2-1	CASSSSGTSFYDEQFF
TRBV11-2	TRBJ1-2	CASSHGQGPFYGYTF
TRBV30	TRBJ2-7	CALGTPGSYEQYF
TRBV24-1	TRBJ2-1	CATSDFAEQFF
TRBV20-1	TRBJ1-6	CSAEWGPASPLHF
TRBV4-2	TRBJ2-3	CASSPRTSGGGADTQYF
TRBV19	TRBJ1-5	CASSSQNFNSNQPQHF
TRBV7-6	TRBJ2-5	CASSQYGTNQGETQYF
TRBV30	TRBJ1-4	CAWSVQGAEKLFF
TRBV13	TRBJ2-3	CASSEVGEDTQYF
TRBV27	TRBJ1-5	CASRFGQGVGNQPQHF
TRBV7-9	TRBJ1-2	CASSFGDGFYGYTF
TRBV2	TRBJ2-7	CASSRDHYEQYF
TRBV5-1	TRBJ1-6	CASRSPATGALNSPLHF
TRBV7-3	TRBJ1-1	CASSLTRAGSDTEAFF
TRBV28	TRBJ1-2	CASSLSTGGFTF
TRBV19	TRBJ1-3	CASRRDFSGNTIYF
TRBV28	TRBJ1-4	CASSLRSSPEKLFF
TRBV7-3	TRBJ2-7	CASSLSSGYEQYF
TRBV2	TRBJ2-4	CASSDGLGKNIQYF
TRBV11-2	TRBJ2-6	CASTPTAGANVLTF
TRBV19	TRBJ1-5	CASSWRTGGQPQHF
TRBV20-1	TRBJ2-3	CSARLAEGTDTQYF
TRBV6-5	TRBJ2-1	CASSRTLRAGGYNEQFF
TRBV6-6	TRBJ1-1	CASSPAGQGGTEAFF
TRBV12-5	TRBJ2-3	CASGLTPASGGADTQYF
TRBV18	TRBJ1-2	CASSLAPVGQAYGYTF
TRBV6-1	TRBJ2-2	CATRTGPNTGELFF
TRBV7-2	TRBJ2-1	CASSPRDRANEQFF
TRBV5-1	TRBJ1-5	CASSLDGLNQPQHF
TRBV6-1	TRBJ2-7	CASSEWASGDYEQYF
TRBV20-1	TRBJ1-2	CSASGGTGEDYTF
TRBV4-3	TRBJ1-4	CASSQDGGEKLFF
TRBV7-2	TRBJ1-2	CASSFRGADYGYTF
TRBV18	TRBJ1-2	CASSDRGDYGYTF
TRBV24-1	TRBJ2-1	CATSDFSLAGNEQFF
TRBV4-2	TRBJ2-3	CASSQDKLAGGMSADTQYF
TRBV24-1	TRBJ1-4	CATSDHRAAGEKLFF
TRBV12-5	TRBJ2-3	CASGWGTDTQYF
TRBV27	TRBJ2-5	CASSFLGPKETQYF
TRBV9	TRBJ2-3	CASSLGTLGDTQYF
TRBV7-9	TRBJ1-6	CASSLASGDSPLHF
TRBV7-6	TRBJ2-2	CASSLRLAGVGTGELFF
TRBV2	TRBJ1-1	CASSEVGDRVQGEAFF
TRBV28	TRBJ2-5	CASLSWGQGGQETQYF
TRBV27	TRBJ2-1	CASNPPGLAGSNEQFF